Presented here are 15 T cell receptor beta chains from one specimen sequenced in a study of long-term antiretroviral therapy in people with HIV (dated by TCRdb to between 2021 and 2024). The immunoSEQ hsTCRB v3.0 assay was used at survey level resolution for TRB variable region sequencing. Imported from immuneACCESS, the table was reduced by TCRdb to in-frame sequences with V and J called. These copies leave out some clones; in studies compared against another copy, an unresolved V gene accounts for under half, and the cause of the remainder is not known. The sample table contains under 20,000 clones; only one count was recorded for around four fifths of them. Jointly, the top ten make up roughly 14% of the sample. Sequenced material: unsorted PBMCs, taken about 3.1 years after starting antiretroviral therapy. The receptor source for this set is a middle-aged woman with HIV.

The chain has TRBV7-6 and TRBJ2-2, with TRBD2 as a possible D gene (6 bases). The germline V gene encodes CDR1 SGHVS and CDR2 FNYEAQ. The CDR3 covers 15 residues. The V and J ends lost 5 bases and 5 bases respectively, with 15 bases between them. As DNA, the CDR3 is TGTGCCAGCAGCCAGACTAGGCTAGGAACCGGGGAGCTGTTTTTT. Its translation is CASSQTRLGTGELFF.

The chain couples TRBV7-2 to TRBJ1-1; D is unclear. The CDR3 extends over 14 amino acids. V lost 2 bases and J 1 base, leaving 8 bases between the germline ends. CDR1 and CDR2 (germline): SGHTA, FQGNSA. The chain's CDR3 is CASSLTAENTEAFF. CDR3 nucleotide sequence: TGTGCCAGCAGCTTAACCGCCGAGAACACTGAAGCTTTCTTT.

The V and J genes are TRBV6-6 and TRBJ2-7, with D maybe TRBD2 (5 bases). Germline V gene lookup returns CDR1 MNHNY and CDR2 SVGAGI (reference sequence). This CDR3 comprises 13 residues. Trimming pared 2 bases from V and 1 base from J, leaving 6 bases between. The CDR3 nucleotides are TGTGCCAGCAGTTACGAGGGTTCCTACGAGCAGTACTTC. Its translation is CASSYEGSYEQYF.

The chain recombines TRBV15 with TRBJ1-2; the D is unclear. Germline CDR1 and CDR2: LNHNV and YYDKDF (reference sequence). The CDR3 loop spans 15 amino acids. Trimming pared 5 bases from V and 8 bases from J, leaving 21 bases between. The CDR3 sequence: CATSPGGIFLVGYTF. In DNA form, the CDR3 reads TGTGCCACCAGCCCAGGAGGGATTTTCCTAGTGGGCTACACCTTC.

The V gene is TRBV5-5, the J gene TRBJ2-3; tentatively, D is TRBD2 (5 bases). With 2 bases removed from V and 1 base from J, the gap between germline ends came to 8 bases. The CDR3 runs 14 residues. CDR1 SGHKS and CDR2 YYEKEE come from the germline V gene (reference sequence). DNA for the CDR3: TGTGCCAGCAGCTTCGCGGGCGGCACAGATACGCAGTATTTT. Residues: CASSFAGGTDTQYF.

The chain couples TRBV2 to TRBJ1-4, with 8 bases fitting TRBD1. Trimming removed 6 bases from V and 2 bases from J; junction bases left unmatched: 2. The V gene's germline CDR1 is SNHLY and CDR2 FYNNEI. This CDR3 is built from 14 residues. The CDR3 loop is CASRQGATNEKLFF. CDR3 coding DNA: TGTGCCAGCAGGCAGGGGGCTACTAATGAAAAACTGTTTTTT.

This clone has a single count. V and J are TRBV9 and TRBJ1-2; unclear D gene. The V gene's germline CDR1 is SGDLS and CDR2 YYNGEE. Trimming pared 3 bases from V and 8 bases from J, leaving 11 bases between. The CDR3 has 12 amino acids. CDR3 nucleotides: TGTGCCAGCAGCGGGACTACTGTAGGCTACACCTTC. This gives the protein CASSGTTVGYTF.

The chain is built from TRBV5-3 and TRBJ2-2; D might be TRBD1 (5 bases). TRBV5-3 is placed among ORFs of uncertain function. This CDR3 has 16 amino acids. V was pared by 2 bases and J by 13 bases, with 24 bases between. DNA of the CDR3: TGTGCCAGAAGCTTATTCCCAGCGTGTTATCCACAGGCGCTGTTTTTT. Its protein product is CARSLFPACYPQALFF.

The CDR3 loop is CASSLGTSGVNLFF. The CDR3 region has the DNA TGCGCCAGCAGCTTGGGGACTAGCGGGGTTAACCTGTTCTTC. V gene TRBV5-1 combines with J gene TRBJ2-1; 12 bases align to TRBD2. The CDR3 sequence is 14 residues long. Germline loops: CDR1 SGHRS, CDR2 YFSETQ. The trim removed 0 bases at V and 15 bases at J, leaving 7 bases unmatched.

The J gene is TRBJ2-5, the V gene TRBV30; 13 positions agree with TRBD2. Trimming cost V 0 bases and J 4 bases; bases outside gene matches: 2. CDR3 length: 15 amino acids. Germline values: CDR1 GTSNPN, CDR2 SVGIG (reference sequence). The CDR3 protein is CAWSVLAGGPETQYF. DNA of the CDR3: TGTGCCTGGAGTGTACTAGCGGGGGGGCCAGAGACCCAGTACTTC.

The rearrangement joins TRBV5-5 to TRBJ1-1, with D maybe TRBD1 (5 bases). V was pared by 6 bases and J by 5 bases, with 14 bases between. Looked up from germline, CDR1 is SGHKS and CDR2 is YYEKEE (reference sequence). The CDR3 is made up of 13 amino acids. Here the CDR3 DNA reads TGTGCCAGCACAAAACCGGGGGGAACTGAAGCTTTCTTT. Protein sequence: CASTKPGGTEAFF.

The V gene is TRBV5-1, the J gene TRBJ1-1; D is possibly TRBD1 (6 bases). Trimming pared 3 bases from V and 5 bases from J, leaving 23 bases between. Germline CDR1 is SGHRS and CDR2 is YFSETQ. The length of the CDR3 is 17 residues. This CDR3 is CASSSSGTRDMGTEAFF. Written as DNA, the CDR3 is TGCGCCAGCAGCTCTTCCGGGACAAGGGATATGGGGACTGAAGCTTTCTTT.

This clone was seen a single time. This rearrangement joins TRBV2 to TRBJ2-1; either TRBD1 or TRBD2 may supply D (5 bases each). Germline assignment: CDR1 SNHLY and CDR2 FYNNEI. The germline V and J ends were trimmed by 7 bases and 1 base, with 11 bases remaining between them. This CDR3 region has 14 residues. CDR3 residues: CASMGPSSYNEQFF. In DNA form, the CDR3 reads TGTGCCAGCATGGGACCCTCTTCCTACAATGAGCAGTTCTTC.

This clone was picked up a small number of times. CDR3: CASSGQVEDQPQHF. CDR3 DNA: TGTGCCAGCAGCGGACAGGTCGAGGATCAGCCCCAGCATTTT. The chain links TRBV2 to TRBJ1-5, with TRBD1 matching 7 bases. V lost 6 bases, J lost 5 bases, and 7 bases stayed unmatched. Germline V gene data show CDR1 as SNHLY and CDR2 as FYNNEI. This CDR3 spans 14 amino acids.

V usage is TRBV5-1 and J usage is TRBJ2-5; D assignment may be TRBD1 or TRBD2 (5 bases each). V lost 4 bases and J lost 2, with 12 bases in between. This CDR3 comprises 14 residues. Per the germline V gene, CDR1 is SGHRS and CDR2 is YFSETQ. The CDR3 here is CASSPGRPQETQYF. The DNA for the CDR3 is TGCGCCAGCAGCCCGGGACGGCCACAAGAGACCCAGTACTTC.